The 32 T cell receptor beta chains presented below share a single source sample, sequenced in a study of PD-1 blockade in classical Hodgkin lymphoma. Libraries were prepared by immunoSEQ multiplex PCR; TCRdb keeps only in-frame clonotypes and omits some of them. The data contain roughly 61,000 clones, more than 80% of them singletons. Every patient experienced relapse after autologous stem cell transplantation, and brentuximab vedotin exposure varied. Material: peripheral blood mononuclear cells (PBMCs), obtained at baseline. These receptors were obtained from a human donor with classical Hodgkin lymphoma.

V is TRBV30 and J is TRBJ1-2; 7 bases agree with TRBD1. Germline V gives CDR1 GTSNPN, CDR2 SVGIG (reference sequence). This CDR3 is built from 13 residues. V lost 5 bases and J lost 3; bases outside the gene matches: 6. This CDR3 reads CAWSGGGYYGYTF. The CDR3 DNA sequence: TGTGCCTGGTCTGGAGGGGGCTACTATGGCTACACCTTC.

The V and J genes are TRBV5-6 and TRBJ2-7; a possible D gene is TRBD2 (6 bases). The V gene lost 2 bases and the J gene lost 0 bases, with 9 bases spanning the gap. This CDR3 has 14 residues. Germline-derived CDR1 and CDR2 are SGHDT and YYEEEE. DNA of the CDR3: TGTGCCAGCAGCTTTCGGGGGACCTCCTACGAGCAGTACTTC. It is translated as CASSFRGTSYEQYF.

The V gene is TRBV2, the J gene TRBJ1-4, with 12 nucleotides matching TRBD1. This CDR3 is 15 amino acids long. Germline V gives CDR1 SNHLY, CDR2 FYNNEI. V lost 8 bases, J lost 4 bases, and 5 bases stayed unmatched. CDR3 in amino acids: CASGRDRGRNEKLFF. DNA for the CDR3: TGTGCCAGCGGCCGGGACAGGGGGCGTAATGAAAAACTGTTTTTT.

This clone was observed a few times. The V and J genes are TRBV19 and TRBJ1-1; weak D call: TRBD1 (5 bases). The V end was cut by 6 bases, the J end by 5 bases, with 16 bases between. The CDR3 extends over 14 amino acids. Germline CDR1 reads LNHDA; CDR2 reads SQIVND (reference sequence). The DNA of the CDR3 is TGTGCCAGTAGAGATCCGGGACTATCGACTGAAGCTTTCTTT. Residues: CASRDPGLSTEAFF.

The chain is built from TRBV2 and TRBJ1-5, with a tentative D call TRBD1 (5 bases). This CDR3 is 13 amino acids long. The V and J ends lost 4 bases and 5 bases respectively, with 9 bases between them. The germline V gene encodes CDR1 SNHLY and CDR2 FYNNEI. CDR3 nucleotide sequence: TGTGCCAGCAGTGCGGGAGGGGATCAGCCCCAGCATTTT. Translation gives CASSAGGDQPQHF.

The CDR3, as DNA: TGTGCCAGTAGACTTGACAGTAGCAATCAGCCCCAGCATTTT. Protein sequence: CASRLDSSNQPQHF. This sequence joins TRBV19 and TRBJ1-5; possible D gene TRBD1, 5 bases. The germline gives CDR1 LNHDA, CDR2 SQIVND (reference sequence). The CDR3 extends over 14 amino acids. Trimming took 6 bases from V and 0 from J, leaving 9 bases between them.

The rearrangement joins TRBV11-1 to TRBJ1-4; unclear D gene. From germline, CDR1 is SGHAT and CDR2 FQDESV (reference sequence). V lost 1 base, J lost 13 bases, and 7 bases lay in between. The CDR3 length is 11 residues. CDR3 in DNA: TGTGCCAGCAGCTTAGACATCTCACTGTTTTTT. It encodes CASSLDISLFF.

This clone was counted between two and nine times. V is TRBV4-1 and J is TRBJ2-7; tentative D call: TRBD2 (5 bases). The CDR3 consists of 13 residues. Looked up from germline, CDR1 is MGHRA and CDR2 is YSYEKL. V gave up 1 base and J gave up 5 bases, with 9 bases separating them. In nucleotides, the CDR3 is TGCGCCAGCAGCCAAGTGGGTAGCGACGAGCAGTACTTC. Translating gives CASSQVGSDEQYF.

CDR3 coding DNA: TGTGCCTGGACTACGGGGGCTGGAAACACCATATATTTT. Its protein product is CAWTTGAGNTIYF. This chain uses TRBV30 with TRBJ1-3; a possible D gene is TRBD1 (5 bases). V was clipped by 4 bases and J by 2 bases, with 9 bases between them. The CDR3 length is 13 residues. Germline V gives CDR1 GTSNPN, CDR2 SVGIG (reference sequence). The full variable domain, rest sourced from reference TRBV30 and TRBJ1-3, is SQTIHQWPATLVQPVGSPLSLECTVEGTSNPNLYWYRQAAGRGLQLLFYSVGIGQISSEVPQNLSASRPQDRQFILSSKKLLLSDSGFYLCAWTTGAGNTIYFGEGSWLTVV.

In the case of this clone: Different DNA sequences within this sample yield the same CDR3. This sequence joins TRBV5-1 and TRBJ2-5; the D gene is possibly TRBD1 (5 bases). The V end was cut by 0 bases, the J end by 0 bases, with 6 bases between. From germline, CDR1 is SGHRS and CDR2 YFSETQ. The CDR3 totals 14 residues. The CDR3 is CASSLGGNQETQYF. CDR3 DNA: TGCGCCAGCAGCTTGGGGGGCAACCAAGAGACCCAGTACTTC.

The rearrangement uses TRBV19 and TRBJ2-7; a possible D gene is TRBD2 (6 bases). Germline CDR1 reads LNHDA; CDR2 reads SQIVND (reference sequence). Deletions cut 3 bases from V and 3 bases from J, with 12 bases between. The CDR3 length is 14 residues. Written as DNA, the CDR3 is TGTGCCAGTAGTATCTCCTCGACTAGCTACGAGCAGTACTTC. This sequence encodes CASSISSTSYEQYF.

J is TRBJ2-5 and V is TRBV29-1; TRBD1 is a possible D gene (5 bases). The CDR3 contains 13 residues. CDR1 is SQVTM and CDR2 is ANQGSEA in the germline V gene. V was trimmed by 7 bases and J by 11 bases, leaving 23 bases between them. The CDR3 protein is CSASWWEVQEQYF. The CDR3 bases are TGCAGCGCCTCGTGGTGGGAAGTACAGGAGCAGTACTTC.

This rearrangement joins TRBV19 to TRBJ1-1; 7 nucleotides align to TRBD1. CDR1 is LNHDA, CDR2 SQIVND, per germline (reference sequence). V was pared by 5 bases and J by 11 bases, with 11 bases of the junction left unmatched. The CDR3 runs to 13 residues. The CDR3 loop reads CASSSTGTARAFF. The CDR3 DNA sequence: TGTGCCAGTAGTTCCACCGGGACAGCGCGTGCTTTCTTT.

The chain uses TRBV19 and TRBJ1-2; TRBD1 is a possible D gene (5 bases). Trimming stripped 5 bases from V and 0 bases from J, with 19 bases between. CDR1 and CDR2 from the germline V gene are LNHDA and SQIVND (reference sequence). The CDR3 has 17 residues. The CDR3 loop is CASSPYAGWSSNYGYTF. CDR3 DNA sequence: TGTGCCAGTAGTCCCTACGCAGGGTGGTCCTCTAACTATGGCTACACCTTC.

This clone was picked up a small number of times. The rearrangement uses TRBV10-3 and TRBJ1-2; D gene ambiguous. Trimming removed 10 bases from V and 4 bases from J, with 16 bases in between. Germline V CDR1 and CDR2: ENHRY, SYGVKD. This CDR3 contains 13 residues. Here the CDR3 reads CATSHGSIYGYTF. CDR3 coding DNA: TGTGCCACGTCCCATGGCAGCATCTATGGCTACACCTTC.

V usage is TRBV9 and J usage is TRBJ1-2; 7 bases are a match to TRBD1. Germline values: CDR1 SGDLS, CDR2 YYNGEE. V was clipped by 2 bases and J by 4 bases; unmatched bases: 5. The CDR3 runs 14 residues. CDR3 amino acids: CASSVTGTAYGYTF. Written as DNA, the CDR3 is TGTGCCAGCAGCGTCACCGGGACAGCCTATGGCTACACCTTC.

This clone occurred once. This chain uses TRBV6-6 with TRBJ2-1, with 8 positions matching TRBD1. The CDR3 has 14 residues. V gave up 4 bases and J gave up 7 bases; unmatched junction bases: 6. The germline gives CDR1 MNHNY, CDR2 SVGAGI (reference sequence). The CDR3 loop is CASSFQGAGNEQFF. The CDR3 DNA is TGTGCCAGCAGTTTCCAGGGGGCGGGGAATGAGCAGTTCTTC.

The chain is built from TRBV12-5 and TRBJ1-5, with 7 bases identical to TRBD1. The CDR3 consists of 14 residues. CDR1 and CDR2 (germline): LGHNT, FRNRAP. Trimming cost V 0 bases and J 5 bases; bases outside gene matches: 1. The CDR3 protein is CASGLVQGDQPQHF. CDR3 bases: TGTGCTAGTGGTTTGGTTCAGGGGGATCAGCCCCAGCATTTT.

The chain is built from TRBV28 and TRBJ1-5, with unresolved D. The germline V gene encodes CDR1 MDHEN and CDR2 SYDVKM. This CDR3 contains 16 residues. V lost 6 bases and J 4 bases, leaving 19 bases between the germline ends. This CDR3 reads CASSPSEAQLNQPQHF. CDR3 nucleotides: TGTGCCAGCAGCCCCTCTGAGGCGCAGTTGAATCAGCCCCAGCATTTT. The full variable domain, in which reference TRBV28 and TRBJ1-5 provide the parts outside the CDR3, is DVKVTQSSRYLVKRTGEKVFLECVQDMDHENMFWYRQDPGLGLRLIYFSYDVKMKEKGDIPEGYSVSREKKERFSLILESASTNQTSMYLCASSPSEAQLNQPQHFGDGTRLSIL.

The chain employs TRBV27 and TRBJ1-1; 7 nucleotides align to TRBD1. The CDR3 sequence is 13 residues long. The V gene end was trimmed by 4 bases and the J gene end by 3 bases; junction bases not matched to a gene: 2. From germline, CDR1 is MNHEY and CDR2 SMNVEV (reference sequence). DNA for the CDR3: TGTGCCAGCAGTTCGGGACAGTACACTGAAGCTTTCTTT. Translating gives CASSSGQYTEAFF.

This CDR3 is CASSYPGMNTEAFF. In DNA form, the CDR3 reads TGTGCCAGTAGTTACCCCGGAATGAACACTGAAGCTTTCTTT. The rearrangement uses TRBV19 and TRBJ1-1; D ambiguous. CDR1 LNHDA and CDR2 SQIVND come from the germline V gene (reference sequence). There are 14 residues in the CDR3. Between the trimmed V and J ends, which lost 5 bases and 0 bases, there was a span of 10 bases.

The DNA for the CDR3 is TGTGCCAGTAGTAAACAGGGGGTCGGTGAAGCTTTCTTT. Translating it yields CASSKQGVGEAFF. The chain recombines TRBV19 with TRBJ1-1; 8 bases map to TRBD1. Trimming took 4 bases from V and 7 from J; bases not matched to a gene: 5. The CDR3 runs 13 residues. CDR1 and CDR2 (germline): LNHDA, SQIVND (reference sequence).

The genes are TRBV7-8 and TRBJ1-5, with D perhaps TRBD1 (5 bases). This CDR3 contains 16 residues. V was pared by 1 base and J by 3 bases, with 13 bases between. Germline CDR1 is SGHVS and CDR2 is FQNEAQ. The DNA of the CDR3 is TGTGCCAGCAGCTTAGACCGCAGGGCCCTCAATCAGCCCCAGCATTTT. Amino acid sequence: CASSLDRRALNQPQHF.

The chain carries TRBV5-6 and TRBJ1-3; D is unresolved. This CDR3 comprises 14 residues. V lost 2 bases and J lost 1, with 7 bases in between. Germline assignment: CDR1 SGHDT and CDR2 YYEEEE. The CDR3 loop is CASSLGVSGNTIYF. CDR3 bases: TGTGCCAGCAGCTTAGGTGTGTCTGGAAACACCATATATTTT.

J is TRBJ2-3 and V is TRBV5-8, with TRBD2 as a possible D gene (6 bases). Germline values: CDR1 SGHTS, CDR2 YDEGEE. Trimming removed 3 bases from V and 0 bases from J, with 8 bases in between. The CDR3 loop spans 14 amino acids. The CDR3 DNA follows: TGTGCCAGCAGCTCCGGGACTAGCACAGATACGCAGTATTTT. Translated: CASSSGTSTDTQYF.

The chain links TRBV30 to TRBJ1-1; no clear D. In germline, CDR1 is GTSNPN, CDR2 SVGIG (reference sequence). This CDR3 comprises 13 residues. Trimming took 1 base from V and 5 from J, leaving 11 bases between them. The CDR3 DNA reads as TGTGCCTGGAGTGCCACCCGGGTTACTGAAGCTTTCTTT. Translation: CAWSATRVTEAFF.

The DNA for the CDR3 is TGTGCCAGCAGCTTCCAGGACCGGGGGACCCAACTTGGCTACACCTTC. Its translation is CASSFQDRGTQLGYTF. This chain connects TRBV13 to TRBJ1-2; a possible D gene is TRBD1 (5 bases). Germline-derived CDR1 and CDR2 are PRHDT and FYEKMQ (reference sequence). V lost 3 bases and J lost 7, with 21 bases in between. CDR3 length: 16 residues.

The chain carries TRBV7-8 and TRBJ2-3; D gene uncertain. CDR3 size: 16 residues. V lost 3 bases and J 2 bases, leaving 15 bases between the germline ends. In germline, CDR1 is SGHVS, CDR2 FQNEAQ. In nucleotides, the CDR3 is TGTGCCAGCAGCTTCTTGGGCTCCCCAAACACAGATACGCAGTATTTT. This gives the protein CASSFLGSPNTDTQYF.

The chain is built from TRBV19 and TRBJ2-1, with 8 nucleotides matching TRBD2. The CDR3 is 16 residues long. Unmatched junction bases numbered 7, after V lost 0 bases and J lost 6 bases. The germline CDR1 and CDR2 sequences are LNHDA and SQIVND (reference sequence). CDR3 DNA sequence: TGTGCCAGTAGTATAGATCAGGGACTAGGGGGCAATGAGCAGTTCTTC. This gives the protein CASSIDQGLGGNEQFF.

V and J are TRBV6-1 and TRBJ1-1; D perhaps matches TRBD1 (6 bases). V was pared by 7 bases and J by 1 base, with 10 bases between. Germline CDR1 reads MNHNS; CDR2 reads SASEGT. The CDR3 contains 13 residues. The CDR3 DNA sequence: TGTGCCAGCAAATGGGACAAGAACACTGAAGCTTTCTTT. It encodes CASKWDKNTEAFF.

The chain links TRBV27 to TRBJ2-7; no clear D gene. CDR1 and CDR2 from the germline V gene are MNHEY and SMNVEV (reference sequence). The CDR3 runs to 13 residues. V dropped 0 bases and J dropped 2 bases, with 5 bases sitting between them. The CDR3 region has the DNA TGTGCCAGCAGTTTATCGGCAGCCTACGAGCAGTACTTC. The encoded protein is CASSLSAAYEQYF.

The chain combines TRBV7-2 with TRBJ1-2; 7 bases fit TRBD1. Germline V gene sequence: CDR1 SGHTA, CDR2 FQGNSA. J gave up 4 bases and V 1 base, and 6 bases lay outside the gene matches. This CDR3 contains 15 residues. CDR3 sequence (DNA): TGTGCCAGCAGCTTAGTAGGCCGGGACAGCTATGGCTACACCTTC. This encodes CASSLVGRDSYGYTF.